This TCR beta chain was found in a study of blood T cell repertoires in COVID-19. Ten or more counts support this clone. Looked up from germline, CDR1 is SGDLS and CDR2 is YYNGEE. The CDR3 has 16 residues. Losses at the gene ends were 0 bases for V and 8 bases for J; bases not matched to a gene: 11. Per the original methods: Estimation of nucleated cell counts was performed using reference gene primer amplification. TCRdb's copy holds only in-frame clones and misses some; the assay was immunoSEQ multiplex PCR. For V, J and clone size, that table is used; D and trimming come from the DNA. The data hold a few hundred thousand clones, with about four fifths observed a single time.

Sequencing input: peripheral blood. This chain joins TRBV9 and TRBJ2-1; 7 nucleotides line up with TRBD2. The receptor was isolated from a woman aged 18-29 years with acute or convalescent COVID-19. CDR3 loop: CASSVAGAGGTDEQFF. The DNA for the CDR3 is TGTGCCAGCAGCGTAGCTGGAGCCGGGGGGACCGATGAGCAGTTCTTC.